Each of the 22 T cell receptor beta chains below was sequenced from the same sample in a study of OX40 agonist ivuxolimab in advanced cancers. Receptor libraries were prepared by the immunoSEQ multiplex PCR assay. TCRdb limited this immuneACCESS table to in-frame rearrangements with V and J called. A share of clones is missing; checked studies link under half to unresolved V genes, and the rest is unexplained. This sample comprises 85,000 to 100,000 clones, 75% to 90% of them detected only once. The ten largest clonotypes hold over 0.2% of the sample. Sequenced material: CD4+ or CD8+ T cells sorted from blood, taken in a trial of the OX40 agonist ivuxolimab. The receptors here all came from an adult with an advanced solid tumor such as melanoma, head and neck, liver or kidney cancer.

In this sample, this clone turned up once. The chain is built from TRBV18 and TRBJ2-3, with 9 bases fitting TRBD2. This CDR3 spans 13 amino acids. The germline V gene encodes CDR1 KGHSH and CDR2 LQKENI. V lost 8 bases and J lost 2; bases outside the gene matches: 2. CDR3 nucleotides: TGTGCCAGCAAGCGGGAGGTCACAGATACGCAGTATTTT. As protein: CASKREVTDTQYF. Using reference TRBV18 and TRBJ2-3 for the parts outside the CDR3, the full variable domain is NAGVMQNPRHLVRRRGQEARLRCSPMKGHSHVYWYRQLPEEGLKFMVYLQKENIIDESGMPKERFSAEFPKEGPSILRIQQVVRGDSAAYFCASKREVTDTQYFGPGTRLTVL.

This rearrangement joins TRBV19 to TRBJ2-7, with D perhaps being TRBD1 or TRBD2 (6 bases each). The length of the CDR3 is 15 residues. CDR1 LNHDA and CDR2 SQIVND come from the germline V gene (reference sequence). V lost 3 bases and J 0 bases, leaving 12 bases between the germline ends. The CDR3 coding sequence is TGTGCCAGTAGTATGGGGGGACACCCCTCCTACGAGCAGTACTTC. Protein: CASSMGGHPSYEQYF.

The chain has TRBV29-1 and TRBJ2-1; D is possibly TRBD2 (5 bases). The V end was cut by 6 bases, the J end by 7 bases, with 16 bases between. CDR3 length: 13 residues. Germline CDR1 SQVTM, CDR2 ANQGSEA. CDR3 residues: CSVSEVARNEQFF. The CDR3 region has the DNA TGCAGCGTCTCGGAGGTGGCGCGAAATGAGCAGTTCTTC.

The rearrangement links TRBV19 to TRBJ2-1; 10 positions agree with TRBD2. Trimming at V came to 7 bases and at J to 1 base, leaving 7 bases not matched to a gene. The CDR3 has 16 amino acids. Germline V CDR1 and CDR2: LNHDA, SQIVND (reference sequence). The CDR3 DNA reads TGTGCCAGTAAAGCTAGCGGGAGTCGGTCCTACAATGAGCAGTTCTTC. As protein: CASKASGSRSYNEQFF. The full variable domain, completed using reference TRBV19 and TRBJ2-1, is DGGITQSPKYLFRKEGQNVTLSCEQNLNHDAMYWYRQDPGQGLRLIYYSQIVNDFQKGDIAEGYSVSREKKESFPLTVTSAQKNPTAFYLCASKASGSRSYNEQFFGPGTRLTVL.

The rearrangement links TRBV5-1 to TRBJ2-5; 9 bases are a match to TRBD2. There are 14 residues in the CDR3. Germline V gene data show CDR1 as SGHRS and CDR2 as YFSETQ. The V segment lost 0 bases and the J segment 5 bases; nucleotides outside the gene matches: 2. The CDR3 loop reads CASSLGTSAETQYF. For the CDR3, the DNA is TGCGCCAGCAGCTTGGGGACTAGCGCGGAGACCCAGTACTTC.

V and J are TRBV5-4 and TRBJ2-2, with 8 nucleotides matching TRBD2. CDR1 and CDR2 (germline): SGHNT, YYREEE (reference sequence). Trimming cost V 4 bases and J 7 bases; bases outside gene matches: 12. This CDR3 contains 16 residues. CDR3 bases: TGTGCCAGCAGCCCCAGTACTCGGGAGGGCCTCGGGGAGCTGTTTTTT. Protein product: CASSPSTREGLGELFF.

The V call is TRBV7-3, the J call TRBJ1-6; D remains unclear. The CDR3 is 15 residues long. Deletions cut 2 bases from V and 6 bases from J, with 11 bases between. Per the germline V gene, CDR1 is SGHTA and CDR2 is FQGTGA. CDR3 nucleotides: TGTGCCAGCAGCTTATCGAGCACAGCTAATTCACCCCTCCACTTT. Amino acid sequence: CASSLSSTANSPLHF. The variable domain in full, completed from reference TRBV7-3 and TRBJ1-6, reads GAGVSQTPSNKVTEKGKYVELRCDPISGHTALYWYRQSLGQGPEFLIYFQGTGAADDSGLPNDRFFAVRPEGSVSTLKIQRTERGDSAVYLCASSLSSTANSPLHFGNGTRLTVT.

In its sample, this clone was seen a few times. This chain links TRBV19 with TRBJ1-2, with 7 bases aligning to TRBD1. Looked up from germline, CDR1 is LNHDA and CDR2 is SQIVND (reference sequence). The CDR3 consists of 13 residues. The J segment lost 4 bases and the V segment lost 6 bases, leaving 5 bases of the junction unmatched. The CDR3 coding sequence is TGTGCCAGTAGCGATGACAGGGTCTATGGCTACACCTTC. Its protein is CASSDDRVYGYTF.

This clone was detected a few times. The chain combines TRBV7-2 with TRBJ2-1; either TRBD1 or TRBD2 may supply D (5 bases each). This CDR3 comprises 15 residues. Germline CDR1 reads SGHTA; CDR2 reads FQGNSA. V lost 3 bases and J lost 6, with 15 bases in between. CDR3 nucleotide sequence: TGTGCCAGCAGCTTTACTTACAGGAGGCTCAATGAGCAGTTCTTC. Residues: CASSFTYRRLNEQFF.

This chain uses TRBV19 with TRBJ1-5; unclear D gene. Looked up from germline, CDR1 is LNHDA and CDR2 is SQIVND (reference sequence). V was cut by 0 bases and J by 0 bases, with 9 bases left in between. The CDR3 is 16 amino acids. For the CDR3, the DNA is TGTGCCAGTAGTATAGAGCCACGAAGTAGCAATCAGCCCCAGCATTTT. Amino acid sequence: CASSIEPRSSNQPQHF.

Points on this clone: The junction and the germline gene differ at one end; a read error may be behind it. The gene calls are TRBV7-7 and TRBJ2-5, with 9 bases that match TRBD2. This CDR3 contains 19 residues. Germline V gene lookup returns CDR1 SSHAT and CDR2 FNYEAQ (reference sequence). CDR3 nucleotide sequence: TGTGCTAGCAGCTTAGCTCACTCGCCTAGTAGCGGGAGAACGGAGACCCAGTACTTC. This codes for CASSLAHSPSSGRTETQYF.

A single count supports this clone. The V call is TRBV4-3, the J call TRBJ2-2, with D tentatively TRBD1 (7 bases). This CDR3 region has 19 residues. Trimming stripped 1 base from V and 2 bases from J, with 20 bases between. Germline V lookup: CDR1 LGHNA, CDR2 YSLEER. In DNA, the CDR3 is TGCGCCAGCAGCCAAGCTCCCTATTCAGGGGGGATAAACACCGGGGAGCTGTTTTTT. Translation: CASSQAPYSGGINTGELFF.

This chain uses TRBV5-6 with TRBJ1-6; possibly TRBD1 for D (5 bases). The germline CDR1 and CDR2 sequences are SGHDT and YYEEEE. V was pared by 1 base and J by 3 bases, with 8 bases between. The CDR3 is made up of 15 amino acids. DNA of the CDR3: TGTGCCAGCAGCTTGTTGGGACGCTATAATTCACCCCTCCACTTT. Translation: CASSLLGRYNSPLHF.

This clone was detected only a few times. The CDR3 reads CATSRDSYGRTPYEQYF. The CDR3 DNA reads TGTGCCACCAGCAGAGATAGTTACGGGCGTACGCCCTACGAGCAGTACTTC. The chain uses TRBV15 and TRBJ2-7, with D hard to call. The CDR3 extends over 17 amino acids. From germline, CDR1 is LNHNV and CDR2 YYDKDF (reference sequence). V lost 0 bases to trimming and J lost 2 bases, with 17 bases between them.

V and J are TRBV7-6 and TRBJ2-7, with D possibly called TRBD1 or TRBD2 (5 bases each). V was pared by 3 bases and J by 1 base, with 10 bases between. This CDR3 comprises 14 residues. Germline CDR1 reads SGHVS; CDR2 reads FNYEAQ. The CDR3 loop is CASSLRDQSYEQYF. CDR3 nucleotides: TGTGCCAGCAGCTTGAGGGACCAATCCTACGAGCAGTACTTC. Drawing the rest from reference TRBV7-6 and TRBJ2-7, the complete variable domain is GAGVSQSPRYKVTKRGQDVALRCDPISGHVSLYWYRQALGQGPEFLTYFNYEAQQDKSGLPNDRFSAERPEGSISTLTIQRTEQRDSAMYRCASSLRDQSYEQYFGPGTRLTVT.

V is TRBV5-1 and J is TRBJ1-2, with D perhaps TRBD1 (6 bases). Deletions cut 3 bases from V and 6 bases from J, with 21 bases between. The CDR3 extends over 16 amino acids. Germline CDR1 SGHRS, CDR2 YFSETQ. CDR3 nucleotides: TGCGCCAGCAGCTGGGGGGCGGGCCGTGCGTCGGATGGCTACACCTTC. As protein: CASSWGAGRASDGYTF.

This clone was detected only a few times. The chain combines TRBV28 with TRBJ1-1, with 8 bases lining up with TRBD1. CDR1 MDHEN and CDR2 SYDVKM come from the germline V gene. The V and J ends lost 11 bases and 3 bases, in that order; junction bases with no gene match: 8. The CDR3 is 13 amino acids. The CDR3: CAAGRGRHTEAFF. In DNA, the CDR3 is TGTGCCGCAGGCAGGGGGCGCCACACTGAAGCTTTCTTT. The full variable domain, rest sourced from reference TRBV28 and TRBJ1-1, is DVKVTQSSRYLVKRTGEKVFLECVQDMDHENMFWYRQDPGLGLRLIYFSYDVKMKEKGDIPEGYSVSREKKERFSLILESASTNQTSMYLCAAGRGRHTEAFFGQGTRLTVV.

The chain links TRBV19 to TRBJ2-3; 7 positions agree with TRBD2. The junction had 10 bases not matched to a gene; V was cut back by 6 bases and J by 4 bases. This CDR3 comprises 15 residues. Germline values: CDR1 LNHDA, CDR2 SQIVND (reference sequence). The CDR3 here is CASRVLGAGADTQYF. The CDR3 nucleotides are TGTGCCAGTAGAGTCTTAGGCGCGGGAGCAGATACGCAGTATTTT.

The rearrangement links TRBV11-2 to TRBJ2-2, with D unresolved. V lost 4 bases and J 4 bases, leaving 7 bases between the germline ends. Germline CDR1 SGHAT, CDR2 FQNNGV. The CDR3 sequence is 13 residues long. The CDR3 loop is CASSSVGTGELFF. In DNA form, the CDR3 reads TGTGCCAGCAGCTCAGTAGGCACCGGGGAGCTGTTTTTT.

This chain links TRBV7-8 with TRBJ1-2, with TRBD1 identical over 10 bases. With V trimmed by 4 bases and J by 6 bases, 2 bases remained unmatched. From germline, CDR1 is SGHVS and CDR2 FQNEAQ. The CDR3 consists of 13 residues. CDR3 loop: CASSWGQGNGYTF. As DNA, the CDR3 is TGTGCCAGCAGCTGGGGACAGGGGAATGGCTACACCTTC. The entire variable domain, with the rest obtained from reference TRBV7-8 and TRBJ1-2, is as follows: GAGVSQSPRYKVAKRGQDVALRCDPISGHVSLFWYQQALGQGPEFLTYFQNEAQLDKSGLPSDRFFAERPEGSVSTLKIQRTQQEDSAVYLCASSWGQGNGYTFGSGTRLTVV.

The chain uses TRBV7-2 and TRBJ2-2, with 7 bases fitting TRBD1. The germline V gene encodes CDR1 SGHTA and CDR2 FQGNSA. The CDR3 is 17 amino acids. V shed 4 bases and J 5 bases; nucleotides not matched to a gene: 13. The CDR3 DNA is TGTGCCAGCAGCTCTGACAGGGTATCATCGAGTACCGGGGAGCTGTTTTTT. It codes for CASSSDRVSSSTGELFF.

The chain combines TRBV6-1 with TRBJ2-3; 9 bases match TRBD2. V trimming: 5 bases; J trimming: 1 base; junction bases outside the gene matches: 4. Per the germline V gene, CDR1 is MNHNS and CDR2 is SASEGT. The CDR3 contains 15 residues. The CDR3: CASSMGLAGTDTQYF. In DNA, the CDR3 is TGTGCCAGCAGTATGGGACTAGCTGGCACAGATACGCAGTATTTT.